The next 3 T cell receptor beta chains were all read from a single sample in a study of T cell changes during pregnancy in multiple sclerosis. The protocol was immunoSEQ multiplex PCR, while the TCRdb copy is restricted to in-frame clones and leaves out a portion. This sample has tens of thousands of clones; around nine tenths occur once, and the top ten carry approximately 1%. Sequencing was performed on CD4+ T cells from peripheral blood mononuclear cells, taken in the first trimester of pregnancy. The receptors stem from a female donor in good health, enrolled as a control in a pregnancy study.

CDR3 DNA: TGTGCCAGCAGCTTAGGCATGGCGGCTAGCTCCTACAATGAGCAGTTCTTC. Translating gives CASSLGMAASSYNEQFF. J is TRBJ2-1 and V is TRBV11-3; unclear D gene. The CDR3 covers 17 residues. V was pared by 1 base and J by 0 bases, with 13 bases between. The V gene's germline CDR1 is SGHNT and CDR2 YENEEA. Looking up the rest from reference TRBV11-3 and TRBJ2-1 gives the full variable domain: EAGVVQSPRYKIIEKKQPVAFWCNPISGHNTLYWYLQNLGQGPELLIRYENEEAVDDSQLPKDRFSAERLKGVDSTLKIQPAELGDSAVYLCASSLGMAASSYNEQFFGPGTRLTVL.

In DNA, the CDR3 is TGCGCCAGCAGCCAAGATCCAGGCAGCGCGGGGGGGAACACTGAAGCTTTCTTT. This translates into CASSQDPGSAGGNTEAFF. The chain carries TRBV4-1 and TRBJ1-1; tentative D call: TRBD1 (5 bases). Trimming removed 0 bases at V and 1 base at J, with 18 bases between. The CDR3 contains 18 residues. CDR1 is MGHRA, CDR2 YSYEKL, per germline.

In nucleotides, the CDR3 is TGTGCCAGCAGTGAGGCTAGCGGACGGACCCAGTACTTC. It encodes CASSEASGRTQYF. The chain links TRBV6-4 to TRBJ2-5; 7 nucleotides line up with TRBD2. The CDR3 sequence is 13 residues long. After removal of 3 bases from V and 7 bases from J, the junction contained 5 bases not matched to a gene. Germline V gene sequence: CDR1 MRHNA, CDR2 SNTAGT.